This entry is about one TCR beta chain. Sequencing was performed with immunoSEQ multiplex PCR; in TCRdb, only in-frame clones are kept and a portion is missing. The sample yields about 170,000 clones, roughly 88% seen once. The entry originates in a study of blood T cell repertoires in COVID-19. Study-level background: Acute and convalescent COVID-19 samples came from the United States, Italy and Spain.

Per germline, CDR1 LNHDA and CDR2 SQIVND (reference sequence). Trimming took off 7 bases at V and 4 bases at J, with 22 bases between the two ends. This CDR3 has 16 residues. The receptor comes from a woman aged 60-70 years with acute or convalescent COVID-19. Sequencing used peripheral blood. The chain is built from TRBV19 and TRBJ1-2, with D maybe TRBD1 (6 bases). CDR3 protein: CASNKGPETGSYGYTF. DNA of the CDR3: TGTGCCAGTAACAAGGGGCCGGAAACAGGGTCCTATGGCTACACCTTC. The full variable domain, rest sourced from reference TRBV19 and TRBJ1-2, is DGGITQSPKYLFRKEGQNVTLSCEQNLNHDAMYWYRQDPGQGLRLIYYSQIVNDFQKGDIAEGYSVSREKKESFPLTVTSAQKNPTAFYLCASNKGPETGSYGYTFGSGTRLTVV.